This TCR beta chain was sequenced during a study of T cell changes during pregnancy in multiple sclerosis. In germline, CDR1 is ENHRY, CDR2 SYGVKD. V was cut by 3 bases and J by 5 bases, with 17 bases left in between. This CDR3 has 15 residues. Clones were read by immunoSEQ multiplex PCR, and TCRdb kept only the in-frame ones, dropping some. The sample has about 75,000 clones, about 89% seen once. This clone was seen once. This receptor was identified in a female donor with multiple sclerosis, enrolled in a pregnancy study. The sequencing used CD4+ T cells from peripheral blood mononuclear cells, collected before pregnancy. This chain joins TRBV10-3 and TRBJ2-7; the D gene is possibly TRBD2 (6 bases). CDR3 protein: CAISDPGRAGNEQYF. CDR3 sequence (DNA): TGTGCCATCAGTGATCCCGGTCGGGCGGGGAACGAGCAGTACTTC.